Listed below are T cell receptor beta chains from one sample, sequenced in a study of technical replicates of blood from a few donors. Measured with immunoSEQ multiplex PCR; TCRdb has only the in-frame clones, and not every one. This table has 60,000 or so clones, around 97% appearing once. The sample comprised T cells isolated from PBMCs. The origin of the receptors is a human donor in good health. The CDR3 runs from the conserved cysteine through the conserved F or W. The D gene is left open where the match is weak. Not all rows give a size; the values are once, few, many and, for expanded clones, a class.

d_call,clone_size,v_call,j_call,cdr3_aa,cdr3_nt
.,.,TRBV10-2,TRBJ1-2,CASSEPGGGNYGYTF,TGCGCCAGCAGTGAGCCTGGGGGGGGGAACTATGGCTACACCTTC
TRBD1,.,TRBV7-9,TRBJ1-2,CASSFGTDYGYTF,TGTGCCAGCAGCTTCGGGACAGACTATGGCTACACCTTC
.,.,TRBV6-6,TRBJ1-5,CASSSLRDQPQHF,TGTGCCAGCAGTTCGCTGCGGGATCAGCCCCAGCATTTT
TRBD1,.,TRBV5-8,TRBJ1-4,CASRTGTAYNEKLFF,TGTGCCAGCAGGACCGGGACAGCCTATAATGAAAAACTGTTTTTT
TRBD2,.,TRBV4-1,TRBJ2-7,CASSPYGGAVTYEQYF,TGCGCCAGCAGCCCCTACGGGGGGGCAGTGACCTACGAGCAGTACTTC
.,.,TRBV7-9,TRBJ2-5,CASSLGGTLGETQYF,TGTGCCAGCAGCTTAGGCGGGACTTTAGGGGAGACCCAGTACTTC
.,once,TRBV9,TRBJ1-2,CASSFSPGQNRGYTF,TGTGCCAGCAGCTTCTCCCCGGGACAAAATCGAGGCTACACCTTC
TRBD1,.,TRBV7-8,TRBJ1-4,CASSKHRDRPTGRDEKLFF,TGTGCCAGCAGCAAGCACCGGGACAGGCCCACTGGTCGGGATGAAAAACTGTTTTTT
TRBD2,.,TRBV5-1,TRBJ2-5,CASILAGGSQETQYF,TGCGCCAGCATACTAGCGGGAGGGAGCCAAGAGACCCAGTACTTC
.,.,TRBV7-2,TRBJ1-6,CASSLLRESSYNSPLHF,TGTGCCAGCAGCTTACTAAGGGAGAGCTCCTATAATTCACCCCTCCACTTT
TRBD2,.,TRBV14,TRBJ2-3,CASSQRDYSTDTQYF,TGTGCCAGCAGCCAACGGGACTACAGCACAGATACGCAGTATTTT
TRBD1,.,TRBV6-1,TRBJ2-1,CASSVMGGQVRNEQFF,TGTGCCAGCAGTGTTATGGGGGGACAGGTTAGGAATGAGCAGTTCTTC
TRBD1,once,TRBV19,TRBJ2-7,CASSPTGGSYEQYF,TGTGCCAGTAGTCCGACAGGGGGCTCGTACGAGCAGTACTTC
TRBD1,.,TRBV28,TRBJ1-1,CASSRTGGPLNTEAFF,TGTGCCAGCAGTAGGACAGGGGGCCCACTGAACACTGAAGCTTTCTTT
TRBD2,.,TRBV4-1,TRBJ2-7,CASSQVPGLAGYEQYF,TGCGCCAGCAGCCAAGTTCCGGGACTAGCGGGCTACGAGCAGTACTTC
TRBD1,.,TRBV10-1,TRBJ1-5,CASSAGTGRQPQHF,TGCGCCAGCAGTGCCGGGACAGGGCGACAGCCCCAGCATTTT
TRBD1,once,TRBV6-5,TRBJ1-2,CASSSGQGLDGYTF,TGTGCCAGCAGTTCCGGACAGGGTTTGGATGGCTACACCTTC
.,.,TRBV18,TRBJ2-1,CASSASLVGEETEQFF,TGTGCCAGCTCAGCGAGTCTAGTGGGAGAGGAAACTGAGCAGTTCTTC
TRBD1,.,TRBV11-3,TRBJ2-3,CASSPGQVRHTDTQYF,TGTGCCAGCAGCCCAGGACAGGTCCGTCACACAGATACGCAGTATTTT
.,.,TRBV28,TRBJ1-2,CASTGTPNYGYTF,TGTGCCAGCACAGGGACACCCAACTATGGCTACACCTTC
TRBD1,.,TRBV5-1,TRBJ1-1,CASSLLQGSYTEAFF,TGCGCCAGCAGCTTACTACAGGGGTCGTACACTGAAGCTTTCTTT
.,.,TRBV6-1,TRBJ2-5,CASSVLSPQETQYF,TGTGCCAGCAGTGTACTATCCCCCCAAGAGACCCAGTACTTC
.,.,TRBV23-1,TRBJ1-2,CASSQSGTIAYGYTF,TGCGCCAGCAGTCAATCTGGGACAATCGCGTATGGCTACACCTTC
.,.,TRBV28,TRBJ1-3,CASSLRQTGNTIYF,TGTGCCAGCAGTTTGCGACAGACTGGAAACACCATATATTTT
TRBD2,.,TRBV4-2,TRBJ2-5,CASSHPLAGSPGAQYF,TGTGCCAGCAGCCATCCGCTAGCGGGATCACCCGGGGCCCAGTACTTC
TRBD1,.,TRBV6-5,TRBJ2-7,CASSYRDRGYEQYF,TGTGCCAGCAGTTATAGGGACAGGGGGTACGAGCAGTACTTC
TRBD2,.,TRBV4-1,TRBJ2-7,CASSQVSGGAVYSYEQYF,TGCGCCAGCAGCCAAGTTAGCGGGGGGGCCGTTTACTCCTACGAGCAGTACTTC
TRBD1,.,TRBV6-5,TRBJ1-2,CASSYGTGVDYGYTF,TGTGCCAGCAGTTACGGGACAGGGGTCGACTATGGCTACACCTTC
TRBD1,once,TRBV5-1,TRBJ2-7,CASSLAILRGQRDYEQYF,TGCGCCAGCAGCTTGGCTATTTTGAGGGGACAGAGAGACTACGAGCAGTACTTC
.,.,TRBV28,TRBJ2-6,CASSFWDNLSSGANVLTF,TGTGCCAGCAGTTTTTGGGACAACTTAAGCTCTGGGGCCAACGTCCTGACTTTC
.,.,TRBV18,TRBJ2-7,CASSPEVGQGPSEQYF,TGTGCCAGCTCACCCGAAGTAGGCCAGGGGCCCTCCGAGCAGTACTTC
TRBD1,.,TRBV5-1,TRBJ2-5,CASSLRTGQKETQYF,TGCGCCAGCAGCTTACGTACGGGACAGAAAGAGACCCAGTACTTC
TRBD2,.,TRBV6-4,TRBJ2-1,CASSLELADSYNEQFF,TGTGCCAGCAGCCTAGAACTAGCGGACTCCTACAATGAGCAGTTCTTC
TRBD1,once,TRBV14,TRBJ2-7,CASSQAGTGLYEQYF,TGTGCCAGCAGCCAAGCCGGGACAGGGCTCTACGAGCAGTACTTC
TRBD1,.,TRBV4-1,TRBJ2-7,CASSQTRQGGYEQYF,TGCGCCAGCAGCCAAACTAGACAGGGGGGTTACGAGCAGTACTTC
.,.,TRBV14,TRBJ1-2,CASSQHDRNGGYTF,TGTGCCAGCAGCCAACATGACAGGAATGGTGGCTACACCTTC
TRBD2,once,TRBV11-2,TRBJ2-2,CASRSGLAGGPPGELFF,TGTGCCAGCAGGTCGGGACTAGCGGGAGGGCCGCCCGGGGAGCTGTTTTTT
TRBD1,.,TRBV6-6,TRBJ1-1,CASKAGQGVTEAFF,TGTGCCAGCAAGGCGGGACAGGGGGTCACTGAAGCTTTCTTT
.,.,TRBV28,TRBJ2-7,CASSLLRDKSYEQYF,TGTGCCAGCAGTTTACTCCGGGACAAATCCTACGAGCAGTACTTC
TRBD1,.,TRBV11-3,TRBJ1-1,CASSLGDRVRMGTEAFF,TGTGCCAGCAGCTTAGGTGACAGGGTACGGATGGGCACTGAAGCTTTCTTT
TRBD2,.,TRBV5-1,TRBJ2-1,CASSFRRGAGGNEQFF,TGCGCCAGCAGCTTCCGTCGGGGAGCGGGGGGCAATGAGCAGTTCTTC
.,.,TRBV5-1,TRBJ2-1,CASSLGGRISEQFF,TGCGCCAGCAGCTTGGGGGGGCGAATCAGTGAGCAGTTCTTC
TRBD1,.,TRBV28,TRBJ1-5,CASSFPMDRGDQPQHF,TGTGCCAGCAGTTTCCCCATGGACAGGGGAGATCAGCCCCAGCATTTT
.,.,TRBV5-1,TRBJ1-2,CASSPSARLGGLKGYTF,TGCGCCAGCAGCCCGTCAGCCCGTTTGGGGGGGCTGAAAGGCTACACCTTC
TRBD2,.,TRBV6-6,TRBJ2-7,CASSRTSVSSYEQYF,TGTGCCAGCAGTCGGACTAGCGTAAGCTCCTACGAGCAGTACTTC
.,.,TRBV18,TRBJ1-1,CASSPWTSTEAFF,TGTGCCAGCTCACCATGGACAAGCACTGAAGCTTTCTTT
.,.,TRBV7-9,TRBJ1-3,CASSLGGSGNTIYF,TGTGCCAGCAGCTTAGGAGGGTCCGGAAACACCATATATTTT
.,.,TRBV29-1,TRBJ1-2,CSVATSGGNYGYTF,TGCAGCGTGGCCACCTCCGGGGGGAACTATGGCTACACCTTC
.,.,TRBV6-5,TRBJ1-5,CASSQDNSNQPQHF,TGTGCCAGCAGCCAGGACAATAGCAATCAGCCCCAGCATTTT
.,.,TRBV7-9,TRBJ2-1,CASRQDSHEFF,TGTGCCAGCAGACAGGACAGTCATGAGTTCTTC